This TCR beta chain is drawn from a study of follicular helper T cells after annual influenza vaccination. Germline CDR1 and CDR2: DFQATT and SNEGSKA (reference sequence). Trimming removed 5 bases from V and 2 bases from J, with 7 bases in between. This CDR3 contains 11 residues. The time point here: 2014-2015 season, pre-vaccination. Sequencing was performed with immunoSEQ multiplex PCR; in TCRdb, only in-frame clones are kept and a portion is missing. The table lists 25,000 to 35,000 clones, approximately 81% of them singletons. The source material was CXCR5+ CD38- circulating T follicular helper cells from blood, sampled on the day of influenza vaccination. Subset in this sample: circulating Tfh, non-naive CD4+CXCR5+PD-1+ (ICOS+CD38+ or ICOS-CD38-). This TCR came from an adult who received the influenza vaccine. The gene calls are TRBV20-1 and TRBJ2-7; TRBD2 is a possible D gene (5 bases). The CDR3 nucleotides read TGCAGTGCTGAGGGCCCCTACGAGCAGTACTTC. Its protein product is CSAEGPYEQYF.